What follows are 12 T cell receptor beta chains derived from one specimen sequenced in a study of T cell clonality in common variable immunodeficiency. Clones were read by immunoSEQ multiplex PCR, and TCRdb kept only the in-frame ones, dropping some. The sample has some 40,000 clones, none seen only once. The material sequenced was peripheral blood mononuclear cells. All receptors come from a person aged 18 to 75 in good health.

This clone was recorded at least ten times. The sequenced fragment ends 3 residues before the CDR3 boundary, so the rest is inferred from the germline J gene. The V gene is TRBV10-3, the J gene TRBJ2-3, with D perhaps matching TRBD1 (5 bases). This CDR3 is 13 amino acids long. The germline V and J ends were trimmed by 10 bases and 2 bases, with 13 bases remaining between them. Germline V gene lookup returns CDR1 ENHRY and CDR2 SYGVKD. CDR3 residues: CATTGLLTDTQYF. The sequenced part of the CDR3 DNA is TGTGCCACCACAGGATTACTCACAGATACG.

This clone was detected many times. Read data end 3 residues before the CDR3 end; the end is taken from the germline J gene. V usage is TRBV11-1 and J usage is TRBJ2-7, with TRBD1 identical over 8 bases. The CDR3 runs to 15 residues. V gave up 5 bases and J gave up 2 bases; unmatched junction bases: 8. Germline lookup yields CDR1 SGHAT and CDR2 FQDESV (reference sequence). Incomplete CDR3 DNA: TGTGCCAGCAGCCTGACCGGGACAGGCCCCTACGAG. It encodes CASSLTGTGPYE. The complete CDR3 sequence is CASSLTGTGPYEQYF.

This clone has at least ten counts. The CDR3 goes on 3 residues after the read ends, and that part is filled in from the germline J gene. The rearrangement joins TRBV15 to TRBJ2-6, with D tentatively TRBD1 (5 bases). Trimming cost V 3 bases and J 0 bases, with 9 bases left between them. Germline CDR1 and CDR2: LNHNV and YYDKDF (reference sequence). The CDR3 is 16 amino acids. CDR3 loop: CATSRDTFSGANVLTF. The part of the CDR3 DNA that was read is TGTGCCACCAGCAGGGACACCTTCTCTGGGGCCAACGTC.

This clone was recorded many times. The sequence runs out 3 residues before the end of the CDR3; the remainder is reconstructed from the germline J gene. The chain joins TRBV7-9 to TRBJ1-4; 7 bases fit TRBD1. The CDR3 has 14 residues. J was trimmed by 2 bases and V by 7 bases; bases with no gene match: 4. Per germline, CDR1 SEHNR and CDR2 FQNEAQ (reference sequence). CDR3 region: CASIRQGTNEKLFF. The part of the CDR3 DNA that was read is TGTGCCAGCATCCGACAGGGCACTAATGAAAAA.

This clone was detected many times. The read terminates 3 residues ahead of where the CDR3 ends, so the germline J gene completes it. The J gene is TRBJ2-7, the V gene TRBV28; TRBD2 is a possible D gene (7 bases). Per germline, CDR1 MDHEN and CDR2 SYDVKM. Trimming stripped 3 bases from V and 2 bases from J, with 14 bases between. The CDR3 is made up of 15 amino acids. The CDR3 DNA, read in part, is TGTGCCAGCAGTTTTTTAGAGGGGGGGGCCTACGAG. It codes for CASSFLEGGAYE. The whole CDR3 sequence reads CASSFLEGGAYEQYF.

This clone has ten or more counts. With the read ending 3 residues before the CDR3 end, the germline J gene is used to fill in that end. The chain is built from TRBV11-3 and TRBJ2-7, with 10 bases fitting TRBD2. Germline V CDR1 and CDR2: SGHNT, YENEEA. The CDR3 length is 14 residues. V shed 7 bases and J 4 bases; nucleotides not matched to a gene: 7. The CDR3 sequence is CASKPSGGTYEQYF. Incomplete CDR3 DNA: TGTGCCAGCAAACCTAGCGGGGGAACTTACGAG. Filled out from reference TRBV11-3 and TRBJ2-7, the complete variable domain reads EAGVVQSPRYKIIEKKQPVAFWCNPISGHNTLYWYLQNLGQGPELLIRYENEEAVDDSQLPKDRFSAERLKGVDSTLKIQPAELGDSAVYLCASKPSGGTYEQYFGPGTRLTVT.

This clone showed up many times. The read gets to within 3 residues of the CDR3 end, and the germline J gene fills in the rest. The chain combines TRBV19 with TRBJ2-1; D call uncertain. The germline gives CDR1 LNHDA, CDR2 SQIVND (reference sequence). V was pared by 4 bases and J by 7 bases, with 11 bases between. The CDR3 totals 13 residues. The part of the CDR3 DNA that was read is TGTGCCAGTAGTAAGATCAGTGATAATGAG. Translated, it gives CASSKISDNE. The CDR3 in full is CASSKISDNEQFF.

This clone was counted many times. The read comes to an end 3 residues before the CDR3 does, leaving the germline J gene to fill in the end. This sequence joins TRBV20-1 and TRBJ1-5; D is uncertain. Between the trimmed V and J ends, which lost 3 bases and 4 bases, there was a span of 7 bases. This CDR3 is built from 12 residues. Per germline, CDR1 DFQATT and CDR2 SNEGSKA (reference sequence). CDR3 region: CSASLRNQPQHF. CDR3 bases read: TGCAGTGCTAGTTTGAGGAATCAGCCC.

This clone was found many times. The CDR3 extends 3 residues past the end of the read, so its final part is completed from the germline J gene. The V gene is TRBV5-1, the J gene TRBJ2-2; 7 nucleotides line up with TRBD2. The CDR3 spans 16 residues. Germline CDR1 and CDR2: SGHRS and YFSETQ. The trim removed 3 bases at V and 4 bases at J, leaving 9 bases unmatched. The CDR3 here is CASSSQAGAATGELFF. CDR3 DNA (partial): TGCGCCAGCAGCTCCCAGGCGGGAGCTGCCACCGGGGAG.

There are many counts of this clone. Read sequence stops 3 residues before the CDR3 end, and the germline J gene provides the missing end. V and J are TRBV20-1 and TRBJ2-7, with 8 positions matching TRBD2. The V segment lost 1 base and the J segment 2 bases; nucleotides outside the gene matches: 10. CDR1 is DFQATT, CDR2 SNEGSKA, per germline (reference sequence). This CDR3 comprises 16 residues. The CDR3 here is CSARAGGRGAPYEQYF. The DNA read from the CDR3 is TGCAGTGCTAGAGCGGGGGGGCGGGGGGCACCCTACGAG.

This clone was recorded many times. The read falls 3 residues short of the CDR3 end, and the missing part is taken from the germline J gene. This chain joins TRBV19 and TRBJ1-2; TRBD1 is a possible D gene (6 bases). V was cut by 6 bases and J by 7 bases, with 21 bases left in between. The CDR3 extends over 15 amino acids. Germline loops: CDR1 LNHDA, CDR2 SQIVND (reference sequence). CDR3 DNA (partial): TGTGCCAGTAGGGGGGCAGGGCCACTTGTAGGTGGC. Its protein is CASRGAGPLVGG. The whole CDR3 sequence reads CASRGAGPLVGGYTF.

The sample holds many counts of this clone. The CDR3 is CASSSKGGLASTDTQYF. The DNA read from the CDR3 is TGTGCCAGCAGCTCGAAGGGAGGACTAGCGAGCACAGATACG. The chain recombines TRBV13 with TRBJ2-3; 9 bases map to TRBD2. The read halts 3 residues ahead of the CDR3 end, with the missing end drawn from the germline J gene. Germline V gives CDR1 PRHDT, CDR2 FYEKMQ (reference sequence). CDR3 length: 17 residues. J gave up 0 bases and V 4 bases, and 8 bases lay outside the gene matches. The full variable domain, rest sourced from reference TRBV13 and TRBJ2-3, is AAGVIQSPRHLIKEKRETATLKCYPIPRHDTVYWYQQGPGQDPQFLISFYEKMQSDKGSIPDRFSAQQFSDYHSELNMSSLELGDSALYFCASSSKGGLASTDTQYFGPGTRLTVL.